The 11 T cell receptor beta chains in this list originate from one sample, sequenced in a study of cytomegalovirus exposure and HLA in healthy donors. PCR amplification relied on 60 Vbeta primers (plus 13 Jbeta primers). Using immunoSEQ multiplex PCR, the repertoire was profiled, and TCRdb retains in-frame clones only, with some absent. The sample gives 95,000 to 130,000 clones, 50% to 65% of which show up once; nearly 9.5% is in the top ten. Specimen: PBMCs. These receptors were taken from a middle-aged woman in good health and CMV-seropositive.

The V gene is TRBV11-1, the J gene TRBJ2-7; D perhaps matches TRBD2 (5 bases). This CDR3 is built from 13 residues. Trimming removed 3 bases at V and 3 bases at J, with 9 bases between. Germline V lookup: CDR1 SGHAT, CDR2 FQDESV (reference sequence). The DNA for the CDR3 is TGTGCCAGCAGCTTCTCGAGGGACTACGAGCAGTACTTC. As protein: CASSFSRDYEQYF.

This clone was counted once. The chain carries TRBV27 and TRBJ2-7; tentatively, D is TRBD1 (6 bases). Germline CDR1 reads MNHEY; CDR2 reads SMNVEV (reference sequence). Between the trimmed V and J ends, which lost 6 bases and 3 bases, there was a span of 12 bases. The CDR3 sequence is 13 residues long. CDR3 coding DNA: TGTGCCAGCAGACCCCAGGGGAACTACGAGCAGTACTTC. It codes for CASRPQGNYEQYF.

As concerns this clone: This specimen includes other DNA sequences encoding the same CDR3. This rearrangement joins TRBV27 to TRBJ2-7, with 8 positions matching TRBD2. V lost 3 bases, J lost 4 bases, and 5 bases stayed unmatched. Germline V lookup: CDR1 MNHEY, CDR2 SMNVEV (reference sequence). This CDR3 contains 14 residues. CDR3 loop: CASSFSGSTYEQYF. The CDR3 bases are TGTGCCAGCAGTTTCAGCGGGAGTACTTACGAGCAGTACTTC.

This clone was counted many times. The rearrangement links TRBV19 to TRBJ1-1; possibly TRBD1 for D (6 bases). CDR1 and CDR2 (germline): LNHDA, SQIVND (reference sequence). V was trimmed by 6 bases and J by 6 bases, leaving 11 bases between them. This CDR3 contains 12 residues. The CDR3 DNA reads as TGTGCCAGTAGCACAGGGATCCCTGAAGCTTTCTTT. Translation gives CASSTGIPEAFF.

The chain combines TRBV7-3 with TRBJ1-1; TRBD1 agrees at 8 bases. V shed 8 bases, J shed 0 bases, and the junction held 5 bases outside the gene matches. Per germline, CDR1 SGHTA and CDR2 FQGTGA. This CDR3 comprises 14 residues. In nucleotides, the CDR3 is TGTGCCAGCTCGGAACAGGGGGTGAACACTGAAGCTTTCTTT. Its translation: CASSEQGVNTEAFF.

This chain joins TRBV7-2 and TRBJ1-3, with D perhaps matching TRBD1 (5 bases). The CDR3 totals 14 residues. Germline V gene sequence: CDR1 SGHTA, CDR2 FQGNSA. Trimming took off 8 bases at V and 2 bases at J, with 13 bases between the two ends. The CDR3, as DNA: TGTGCCAGCTCAGGGAGGTATCCTGGAAACACCATATATTTT. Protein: CASSGRYPGNTIYF.

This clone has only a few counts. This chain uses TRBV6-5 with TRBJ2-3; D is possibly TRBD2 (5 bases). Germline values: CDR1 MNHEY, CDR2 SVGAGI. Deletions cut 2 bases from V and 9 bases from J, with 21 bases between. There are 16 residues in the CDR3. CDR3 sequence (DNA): TGTGCCAGCAGTTACAATAGCTTGGGCACCGGGGAGACGCAGTATTTT. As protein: CASSYNSLGTGETQYF.

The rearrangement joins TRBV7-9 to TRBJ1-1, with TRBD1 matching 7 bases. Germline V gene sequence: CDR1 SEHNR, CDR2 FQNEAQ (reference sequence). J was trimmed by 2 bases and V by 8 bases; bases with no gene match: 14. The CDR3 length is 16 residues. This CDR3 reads CASLRQGMKINTEAFF. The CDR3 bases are TGTGCCAGCCTTAGACAGGGTATGAAGATCAACACTGAAGCTTTCTTT.

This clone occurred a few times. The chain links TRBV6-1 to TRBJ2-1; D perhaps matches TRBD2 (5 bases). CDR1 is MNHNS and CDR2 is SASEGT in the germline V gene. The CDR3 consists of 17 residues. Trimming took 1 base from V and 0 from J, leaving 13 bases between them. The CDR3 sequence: CASSEVSMGASYNEQFF. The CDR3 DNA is TGTGCCAGCAGTGAAGTGTCTATGGGAGCCTCCTACAATGAGCAGTTCTTC.

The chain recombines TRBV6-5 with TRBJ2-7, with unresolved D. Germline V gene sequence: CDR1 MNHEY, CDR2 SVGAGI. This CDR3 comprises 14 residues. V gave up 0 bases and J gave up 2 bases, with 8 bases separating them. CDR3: CASSYSRPPYEQYF. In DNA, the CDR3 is TGTGCCAGCAGTTACTCGAGGCCCCCCTACGAGCAGTACTTC.

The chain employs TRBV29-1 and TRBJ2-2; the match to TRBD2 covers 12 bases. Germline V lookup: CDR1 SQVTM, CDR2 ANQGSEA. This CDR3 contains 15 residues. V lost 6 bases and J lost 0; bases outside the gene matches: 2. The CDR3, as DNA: TGCAGCGTCACTAGCGGGAGGACGAACACCGGGGAGCTGTTTTTT. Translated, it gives CSVTSGRTNTGELFF.